These 16 T cell receptor beta chains were sequenced from one sample in a study of cytomegalovirus exposure and HLA in healthy donors. Primers: 60 Vbeta forward and 13 Jbeta reverse. Profiling relied on immunoSEQ multiplex PCR, and the TCRdb table lists in-frame clones only, not all of them. This table has over 150,000 clones, 65% to 70% appearing once. What was sequenced was PBMCs. These receptors all stem from a woman between 18 and 30 years old in good health and CMV-seropositive.

This clone was observed a handful of times. The chain is built from TRBV6-1 and TRBJ1-4; D ambiguous. Trimming left V 6 bases short and J 8 bases short, with 10 bases between. Germline CDR1 and CDR2: MNHNS and SASEGT. The CDR3 is 12 amino acids. In nucleotides, the CDR3 is TGTGCCAGCAGATATATGACAGAAAAACTGTTTTTT. Residues: CASRYMTEKLFF.

The V gene is TRBV10-2, the J gene TRBJ2-7, with D possibly matching TRBD1 (5 bases). CDR1 WSHSY and CDR2 SAAADI come from the germline V gene. The V end lost 5 bases, the J end lost 2 bases, and 7 bases lay between the germline ends. The CDR3 covers 12 residues. In nucleotides, the CDR3 is TGCGCCAGCAGTCGACAGACCTACGAGCAGTACTTC. Amino acid sequence: CASSRQTYEQYF.

This chain links TRBV11-2 with TRBJ1-1; 7 bases align to TRBD1. This CDR3 is 15 amino acids long. V trimming: 5 bases; J trimming: 0 bases; junction bases outside the gene matches: 6. Germline CDR1 is SGHAT and CDR2 is FQNNGV. The CDR3 loop is CASSPIQGMNTEAFF. CDR3 nucleotides: TGTGCCAGCAGCCCAATACAGGGGATGAACACTGAAGCTTTCTTT. Combining the CDR3 with reference TRBV11-2 and TRBJ1-1 gives the whole variable domain EAGVAQSPRYKIIEKRQSVAFWCNPISGHATLYWYQQILGQGPKLLIQFQNNGVVDDSQLPKDRFSAERLKGVDSTLKIQPAKLEDSAVYLCASSPIQGMNTEAFFGQGTRLTVV.

The genes are TRBV28 and TRBJ1-5, with D perhaps TRBD1 (6 bases). Germline assignment: CDR1 MDHEN and CDR2 SYDVKM. V shed 8 bases and J shed 5 bases, with 16 bases lying between them. The CDR3 runs 14 residues. The CDR3 DNA reads as TGTGCCAGCGCGGGGGGCCGGTCCTATCAGCCCCAGCATTTT. Encoded protein: CASAGGRSYQPQHF.

This clone appeared once. The chain uses TRBV29-1 and TRBJ2-1, with a possible D match to TRBD2 (6 bases). V shed 6 bases and J shed 12 bases, with 6 bases lying between them. This CDR3 comprises 8 residues. CDR1 is SQVTM and CDR2 is ANQGSEA in the germline V gene. CDR3 sequence: CSVGGQFF. The CDR3 region has the DNA TGCAGCGTGGGGGGGCAGTTCTTC.

The rearrangement uses TRBV11-2 and TRBJ2-1; maybe TRBD1 (5 bases). The germline CDR1 and CDR2 sequences are SGHAT and FQNNGV. The CDR3 covers 14 residues. The V end lost 4 bases, the J end lost 10 bases, and 17 bases lay between the germline ends. The CDR3: CASSSPDSIREQFF. In DNA form, the CDR3 reads TGTGCCAGCAGCTCCCCAGACAGCATCAGGGAGCAGTTCTTC.

This chain links TRBV10-3 with TRBJ1-5; D is possibly TRBD1 (5 bases). This CDR3 contains 16 residues. V was pared by 4 bases and J by 1 base, with 14 bases between. The germline V gene has CDR1 ENHRY and CDR2 SYGVKD. CDR3 sequence reads: CAISVGKGISNQPQHF. DNA for the CDR3: TGTGCCATCAGTGTCGGAAAGGGGATAAGCAATCAGCCCCAGCATTTT.

The chain carries TRBV18 and TRBJ2-4; the match to TRBD2 covers 7 bases. The V and J ends lost 3 bases and 6 bases, in that order; junction bases with no gene match: 5. The CDR3 runs to 14 residues. Germline-derived CDR1 and CDR2 are KGHSH and LQKENI. The CDR3: CASSPGGNVNIQYF. DNA for the CDR3: TGTGCCAGCTCACCGGGGGGGAATGTAAACATTCAGTACTTC.

The chain carries TRBV6-5 and TRBJ1-1; D gene ambiguous. This CDR3 has 11 amino acids. The V end lost 4 bases, the J end lost 5 bases, and 5 bases lay between the germline ends. Looked up from germline, CDR1 is MNHEY and CDR2 is SVGAGI. The CDR3 DNA follows: TGTGCCAGCAGTTCCCGGACTGAAGCTTTCTTT. The encoded protein is CASSSRTEAFF.

The chain carries TRBV19 and TRBJ1-1; D not certain. Germline V lookup: CDR1 LNHDA, CDR2 SQIVND (reference sequence). This CDR3 contains 14 residues. Trimming left V 6 bases short and J 1 base short, with 12 bases between. This CDR3 reads CASSAWAGNTEAFF. The CDR3 DNA is TGTGCCAGTAGCGCTTGGGCTGGGAACACTGAAGCTTTCTTT.

The CDR3 sequence is CASSYGGSPNTEAFF. In nucleotides, the CDR3 is TGTGCCAGCAGTTACGGGGGGAGCCCGAACACTGAAGCTTTCTTT. The V gene is TRBV6-5, the J gene TRBJ1-1; the D gene is possibly TRBD1 (5 bases). The CDR3 is made up of 15 amino acids. The V end was cut by 2 bases, the J end by 1 base, with 11 bases between. Germline-derived CDR1 and CDR2 are MNHEY and SVGAGI.

The chain couples TRBV10-3 to TRBJ1-2; D remains unclear. The CDR3 length is 12 residues. The V gene lost 4 bases and the J gene lost 3 bases, with 6 bases spanning the gap. Germline V gene lookup returns CDR1 ENHRY and CDR2 SYGVKD. In DNA form, the CDR3 reads TGTGCCATCAGTGGAGGGTACTATGGCTACACCTTC. Its translation: CAISGGYYGYTF.

The V call is TRBV5-1, the J call TRBJ1-2; perhaps TRBD1 as D (5 bases). Germline CDR1 SGHRS, CDR2 YFSETQ. The CDR3 covers 14 residues. The V end was cut by 1 base, the J end by 3 bases, with 10 bases between. CDR3 amino acids: CASSLQGTDYGYTF. The DNA of the CDR3 is TGCGCCAGCAGCTTGCAGGGAACTGACTATGGCTACACCTTC.

This sequence joins TRBV7-9 and TRBJ1-6, with TRBD1 as a possible D gene (5 bases). The CDR3 has 17 residues. V was trimmed by 0 bases and J by 6 bases, leaving 15 bases between them. The germline V gene encodes CDR1 SEHNR and CDR2 FQNEAQ (reference sequence). CDR3 nucleotides: TGTGCCAGCAGCTTAGCGGACATCGGCTTCGGTAATTCACCCCTCCACTTT. This translates into CASSLADIGFGNSPLHF.

The J gene is TRBJ1-2, the V gene TRBV5-1; 7 positions agree with TRBD1. CDR3 length equals 16 residues. Trimming removed 4 bases from V and 0 bases from J; junction bases left unmatched: 9. Germline CDR1 and CDR2: SGHRS and YFSETQ. The CDR3 reads CASSMGQPTSNYGYTF. The CDR3 DNA follows: TGCGCCAGCAGCATGGGACAGCCCACCTCTAACTATGGCTACACCTTC.

The chain has TRBV21-1 and TRBJ2-5; TRBD1, the table's D call, was not compared with the DNA. TRBV21-1 is a pseudogene segment. The CDR3 covers 13 residues. CDR3 region: CASIGQTQETQYF. The CDR3 DNA follows: TGTGCCAGCATAGGACAGACCCAAGAGACCCAGTACTTC.